Below are 7 T cell receptor beta chains sequenced from a single sample in a study of tumor and adjacent non-tumor tissue in lung cancer. Three rounds of nested PCR, following a modified ARM-PCR protocol, produced the TCRbeta library. TCRdb independently ran MiXCR on the multiplex PCR reads; one entry per CDR3 protein. The sample yields tens of thousands of distinct CDR3 sequences, 65% to 90% seen once. No cell sorting was done before RNA was extracted from the tissue. Source material: lung tumor tissue. These receptors were collected from a woman aged 50 to 60 with non-small cell lung cancer.

Comment on this clonotype: At one end the junction does not follow the germline gene, possibly because of a read error. The J gene is TRBJ2-7, the V gene TRBV20-1; D possibly corresponds to TRBD2 (5 bases). CDR3 length equals 14 residues. Germline assignment: CDR1 DFQATT and CDR2 SNEGSKA (reference sequence). CDR3 loop: CSTREYGLAFEQYF. The CDR3 nucleotides are TGCAGTACTAGAGAGTATGGACTTGCCTTCGAGCAGTACTTC.

Turning to this clonotype: The germline gene is not matched at one end of the junction; a read error may be the cause. The chain is built from TRBV4-3 and TRBJ1-3; D call uncertain. This CDR3 contains 15 residues. The germline gives CDR1 LGHNA, CDR2 YSLEER. The CDR3 protein is CTSSHTSNSGNTIYF. The CDR3 DNA reads TGCACCAGCAGCCACACAAGCAACTCTGGAAACACCATATATTTT.

Points on this clonotype: Likely a read error: the CDR3 ends without its conserved phenylalanine or tryptophan. The V gene is TRBV20-1, the J gene TRBJ1-1; no reliable D call. The CDR3 spans 15 residues. V was trimmed by 3 bases and J by 0 bases, leaving 14 bases between them. CDR1 and CDR2 (germline): DFQATT, SNEGSKA (reference sequence). The CDR3: CSASSVRVMNTEAFD. CDR3 DNA: TGCAGTGCTAGTTCGGTTAGGGTCATGAACACTGAAGCTTTCGAT.

V is TRBV4-1 and J is TRBJ2-3; TRBD1 matches 7 bases. Germline loops: CDR1 MGHRA, CDR2 YSYEKL. V lost 0 bases and J lost 3; bases outside the gene matches: 18. The CDR3 spans 20 residues. This CDR3 is CASSQDPRIPGQARTDTQYF. CDR3 coding DNA: TGCGCCAGCAGCCAAGATCCCCGTATACCAGGACAGGCTAGGACAGATACGCAGTATTTT.

In regard to this clonotype: Lacking the conserved final phenylalanine or tryptophan, this CDR3 likely reflects a read error. The gene calls are TRBV11-2 and TRBJ2-7; D is undetermined. This CDR3 contains 13 residues. Per germline, CDR1 SGHAT and CDR2 FQNNGV. V was shortened by 7 bases and J by 6 bases, with 16 bases between the two germline ends. The CDR3 DNA is TGTGCCAGCACTTTGGGGAATGACGGCGAGCAGTACCTC. Protein sequence: CASTLGNDGEQYL.

Regarding this clonotype: An end of the junction differs from the germline gene, which may be a read error. The V gene is TRBV20-1, the J gene TRBJ2-1, with D possibly matching TRBD2 (5 bases). The CDR3 has 12 amino acids. Germline CDR1 DFQATT, CDR2 SNEGSKA (reference sequence). CDR3 coding DNA: TGCAGTACTAGAGTGGAAAACAATGAGCAGTTCTTT. This gives the protein CSTRVENNEQFF.

For this clonotype: The final CDR3 position lacks the conserved phenylalanine or tryptophan, pointing to a likely read error. The chain combines TRBV4-3 with TRBJ2-1; D could derive from TRBD1 or TRBD2 (5 bases each). The CDR3 loop spans 13 amino acids. Germline V gene lookup returns CDR1 LGHNA and CDR2 YSLEER. CDR3 sequence (DNA): TGCGCCAGCACCCAAGGGGAAGGAGGTGAGCAGTTCTTA. Protein sequence: CASTQGEGGEQFL.